This TCR beta chain was observed in a study of read filtering for tumor transcriptome and immune sequencing. Looking at the study overall: By R-ISS, stages I, II and III held about 8, 17 and 7 patients. DNase treatment preceded whole-transcriptome library preparation. IR-seq gave about 3.5 to 11 million TCR reads per sample; RNA-seq gave roughly 80 to 1273.

This clonotype was seen more than once but under ten times. Its antigen is not identified. Points from the study as a whole: IR-seq and RNA-seq agreed better without single-read clonotypes.

This library used roughly 400 ng RNA and molecular barcoded adaptors spanning alpha/delta and beta/gamma chains. Via MiXCR, TCRdb re-called the reads, giving one row per CDR3 protein. The sample includes more than 55,000 distinct CDR3 sequences, 20% seen only once; the top ten take about 17%. This CDR3 contains 12 residues. Germline V gene data show CDR1 as KGHSH and CDR2 as LQKENI. Trimming removed 3 bases from V and 5 bases from J, with 8 bases in between. The source of this sequence is a donor aged 40 or over with multiple myeloma. Sequencing was done on a sample of a population of CD138-negative cells sorted from bone marrow. The chain uses TRBV18 and TRBJ2-7; no clear D. DNA for the CDR3: TGTGCCAGCTCACCTTACATGGACGAGCAGTACTTC. It encodes CASSPYMDEQYF.